The clone carrying this T cell receptor beta chain was recorded only once. Its antigen is unidentified. The length of the CDR3 is 15 residues. Losses at the gene ends were 2 bases for V and 7 bases for J; bases not matched to a gene: 7. Germline loops: CDR1 MNHEY, CDR2 SMNVEV (reference sequence). TCRdb's copy holds only in-frame clones and misses some; the assay was immunoSEQ multiplex PCR. The sample comprises around 88,000 clones, roughly 87% of which are singletons, and roughly 5.2% rests with the top ten. The data are from a study of T cell responses to AZD1222 COVID-19 vaccine. On the study more broadly: Researchers grouped second doses given at about 4 or about 12 weeks into one pool. Regarding the study as a whole: Regions 160-218 and 743-854 held dominance among vaccine-associated CD4 TCRs, which spanned spike. There were mostly white British donors and more females than males, and clonal diversity was possibly underestimated. The peak T cell response came first, and repertoires were sampled only after it.

V and J are TRBV27 and TRBJ2-1; 8 bases agree with TRBD1. The clonotype was recovered from an adult in good health. The sample here was peripheral blood, taken on day 0 of AZD1222 vaccination. CDR3 in DNA: TGTGCCAGCAGTTTAGACAGGGGTATTGGGAATGAGCAGTTCTTC. This gives the protein CASSLDRGIGNEQFF.